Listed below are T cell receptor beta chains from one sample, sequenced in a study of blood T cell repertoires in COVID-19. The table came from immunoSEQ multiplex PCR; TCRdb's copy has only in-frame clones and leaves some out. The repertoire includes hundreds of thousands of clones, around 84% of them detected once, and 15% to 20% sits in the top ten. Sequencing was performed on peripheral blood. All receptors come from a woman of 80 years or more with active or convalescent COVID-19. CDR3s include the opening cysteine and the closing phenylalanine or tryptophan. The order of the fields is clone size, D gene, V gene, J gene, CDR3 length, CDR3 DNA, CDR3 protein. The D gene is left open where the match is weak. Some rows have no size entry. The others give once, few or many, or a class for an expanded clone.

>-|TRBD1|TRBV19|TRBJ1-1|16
TGTGCCAGTAGTATGGGGGGAACAGGGGGCAAATATGAAGCTTTCTTT
CASSMGGTGGKYEAFF
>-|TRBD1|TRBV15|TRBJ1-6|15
TGTGCCACCAGCAGAGAAGGGACAGGCAGGTCACCCCTCCACTTT
CATSREGTGRSPLHF
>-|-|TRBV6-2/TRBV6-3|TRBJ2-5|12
TGTGCCAGCAGTTATCTGGAGGAGACCCAGTACTTC
CASSYLEETQYF
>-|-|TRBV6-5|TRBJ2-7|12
TGTGCCAGCAGTTCGACAGTCTACGAGCAGTACTTC
CASSSTVYEQYF
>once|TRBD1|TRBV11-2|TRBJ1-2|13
TGTGCCAGCAGCTTAACAGGGGCCTATGGCTACACCTTC
CASSLTGAYGYTF
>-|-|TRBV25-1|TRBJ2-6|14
TGTGCCAGCAGTGAATCCGGGGGGGCCAACGTCCTGACTTTC
CASSESGGANVLTF
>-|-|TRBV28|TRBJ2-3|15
TGTGCCAGCAGTCAGCAGGGCGGTGGCACAGATACGCAGTATTTT
CASSQQGGGTDTQYF
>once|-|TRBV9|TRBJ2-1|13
TGTGCCAGCAGCGTAGGGGGGCCCAATGAGCAGTTCTTC
CASSVGGPNEQFF
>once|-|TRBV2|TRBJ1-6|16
TGTGCCAGCAGTGAAGCTGGCATCCACGGGGTTCTACCCCTCCACTTT
CASSEAGIHGVLPLHF
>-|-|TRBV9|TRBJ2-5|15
TGTGCCAGCAGCGTAGTCGGCGTCGAGGGAGAGACCCAGTACTTC
CASSVVGVEGETQYF
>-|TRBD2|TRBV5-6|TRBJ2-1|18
TGTGCCAGCAGCCTAAGGACTAGCGGGGGGCTCTTCAACAATGAGCAGTTCTTC
CASSLRTSGGLFNNEQFF
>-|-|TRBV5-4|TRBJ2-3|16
TGTGCCAGCAGCGGAAGTCCCCAAGGAGTAGGAGATACGCAGTATTTT
CASSGSPQGVGDTQYF
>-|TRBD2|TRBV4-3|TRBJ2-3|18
TGCGCCAGCAGCCAGCAAGATCCCGGGACTAGCGGGAGGCATACGCAGTATTTT
CASSQQDPGTSGRHTQYF
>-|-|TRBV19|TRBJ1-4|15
TGTGCCAGTACCCCCGACGGGGTCACCAATGAAAAACTGTTTTTT
CASTPDGVTNEKLFF
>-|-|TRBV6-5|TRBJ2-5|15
TGTGCCAGCAGTTACTCGCGGTCAGGGCGAGAGACCCAGTACTTC
CASSYSRSGRETQYF
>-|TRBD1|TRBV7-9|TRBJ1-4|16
TGTGCCAGCAGCTTTAGGACAGGGGGTTCTAATGAAAAACTGTTTTTT
CASSFRTGGSNEKLFF
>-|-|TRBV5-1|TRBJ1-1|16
TGCGCCAGCAAATTTCTTTTCGGGGGGCGGAACACTGAAGCTTTCTTT
CASKFLFGGRNTEAFF